Listed below are T cell receptor beta chains from one sample, sequenced in a study of T-cell memory formation after mild COVID-19. TCRdb analysed the 5' RACE reads with MiXCR anew, one entry per CDR3 protein. The sample carries 350,000 to 400,000 distinct CDR3 sequences, over 13% recorded once. Sequencing was carried out using PBMCs or a T cell subset sorted from them (not recorded which). These receptors all come from a man aged 18 to 30 who had mild COVID-19 (a few samples of this study predate the infection). Cell type and time point are not known. Each CDR3 is given with its conserved first and last residue. The order of the fields is J gene, V gene, clone size, D gene, CDR3 DNA, CDR3 protein. The D gene is left open where the match is weak. Clone sizes are given selectively: once, few, many, or a class where the clone is expanded.

J: TRBJ2-5; V: TRBV20-1; size: few; D: .; DNA: TGCAGTGTGACACCACTAGAGACCCAGTACTTC; CDR3: CSVTPLETQYF
J: TRBJ2-3; V: TRBV20-1; size: .; D: .; DNA: TGCAGTGTGGATAGAAGAGATACGCAGTATTTT; CDR3: CSVDRRDTQYF
J: TRBJ1-5; V: TRBV5-6; size: few; D: .; DNA: TGTGCCAGCCTGGCTGAAATCATAGCGGGGAGGTTTGGGCGGCCCCAGCATTTT; CDR3: CASLAEIIAGRFGRPQHF
J: TRBJ2-7; V: TRBV27; size: .; D: .; DNA: TGTGCCAGCAGTACCCCTAGCAGGAGCTCCTACGAGCAGTACTTC; CDR3: CASSTPSRSSYEQYF
J: TRBJ2-7; V: TRBV9; size: .; D: .; DNA: TGTGCCAGCAGCCCACAGACAATCTCCTACGAGCAGTACTTC; CDR3: CASSPQTISYEQYF
J: TRBJ2-3; V: TRBV30; size: few; D: TRBD2; DNA: TGTGCCTGCCTTAGCGGGGGGCAAGATACGCAGTATTTT; CDR3: CACLSGGQDTQYF
J: TRBJ2-3; V: TRBV9; size: many; D: TRBD1; DNA: TGTGCCAGCAGCGAGTTTCCGGGACAGGAACATTTT; CDR3: CASSEFPGQEHF
J: TRBJ2-3; V: TRBV20-1; size: few; D: .; DNA: TGCAGTGCTTCCTCCCATTCAGATACGCAGTATTTT; CDR3: CSASSHSDTQYF
J: TRBJ1-5; V: TRBV5-5; size: few; D: .; DNA: TGTGCCAGCAGCTTGGCCTGGCAGGCCGATTATCAGCCCCAGCATTTT; CDR3: CASSLAWQADYQPQHF
J: TRBJ2-2; V: TRBV7-9; size: .; D: .; DNA: TGTGCCAGCAGCCCGATCTCAGGGGTATACGGGGAGCTGTTTTTT; CDR3: CASSPISGVYGELFF
J: TRBJ1-6; V: TRBV7-2; size: .; D: TRBD1; DNA: TGTGCCAGCAGCCCCCTGCAGGGGGCTAATTCACCCCTCCACTTT; CDR3: CASSPLQGANSPLHF
J: TRBJ2-7; V: TRBV6-5; size: few; D: .; DNA: TGTGCCAGCAGTTCGGCAGGAGGGTATCGCTCCTACGAGCAGTACTTC; CDR3: CASSSAGGYRSYEQYF
J: TRBJ1-2; V: TRBV12-3/TRBV12-4; size: .; D: .; DNA: TGTGCCAGCAGCGGATCCCAGAGGGGCTACACCTTC; CDR3: CASSGSQRGYTF
J: TRBJ2-4; V: TRBV6-2/TRBV6-3; size: .; D: .; DNA: TGTGCCAGCAGTTCCTTCCTGGACAGTACTGCCAAAAACATTCAGTACTTC; CDR3: CASSSFLDSTAKNIQYF
J: TRBJ2-1; V: TRBV5-1; size: many; D: .; DNA: TGCGCCAGCAGCTCCGGGACTTACTCCTACAATGAGCAGTTCTTC; CDR3: CASSSGTYSYNEQFF
J: TRBJ2-3; V: TRBV20-1; size: few; D: .; DNA: TGCAGTGCTAGAACCCCTGAGGCGGTGACAGATACGCAGTATTTT; CDR3: CSARTPEAVTDTQYF